This TCR beta chain is drawn from a study of control samples from healthy donors and cancer patients. This CDR3 comprises 14 residues. The germline V gene encodes CDR1 LGHDT and CDR2 YNNKEL (reference sequence). V lost 4 bases and J lost 0, with 9 bases in between. Profiling relied on immunoSEQ multiplex PCR, and the TCRdb table lists in-frame clones only, not all of them. The table has around 180,000 clones, roughly 94% seen once. This sequence was found in a young woman in good health. The sample taken for sequencing was blood. The chain combines TRBV3-1 (or the pseudogene TRBV3-2) with TRBJ2-5; no definite D call. CDR3 nucleotides: TGTGCCAGCAGCCCCCCGCTATACCAAGAGACCCAGTACTTC. Translated, it gives CASSPPLYQETQYF.